The 14 T cell receptor beta chains presented below share a single source sample, sequenced in a study of blood T cell repertoires in COVID-19. Produced via immunoSEQ multiplex PCR; TCRdb's table is partial and in-frame only. The profile shows around 130,000 clones, roughly 80% of them singletons. The sample taken for sequencing was PBMCs or T cells enriched from blood (not recorded which). These receptors came from a woman aged 18-29 years who had been exposed to COVID-19.

This clone was observed a few times. This chain uses TRBV6-1 with TRBJ1-2, with a weak D call TRBD1 (6 bases). The V end was cut by 1 base, the J end by 0 bases, with 9 bases between. Germline loops: CDR1 MNHNS, CDR2 SASEGT. The CDR3 is made up of 15 amino acids. In DNA, the CDR3 is TGTGCCAGCAGTGAAGGGACAGTGTCTAACTATGGCTACACCTTC. Its translation: CASSEGTVSNYGYTF.

The rearrangement joins TRBV11-2 to TRBJ1-2, with D perhaps matching TRBD1 (6 bases). This CDR3 region has 14 residues. Germline V CDR1 and CDR2: SGHAT, FQNNGV. V lost 6 bases and J lost 0, with 11 bases in between. This CDR3 reads CASRSDRSNYGYTF. CDR3 in DNA: TGTGCCAGCAGATCTGACAGGTCTAACTATGGCTACACCTTC.

The chain recombines TRBV6-5 with TRBJ1-3; the D is unclear. From germline, CDR1 is MNHEY and CDR2 SVGAGI. V was pared by 6 bases and J by 0 bases, with 12 bases between. The CDR3 length is 15 residues. CDR3 coding DNA: TGTGCCAGCAGACCTGATGCAGTCTCTGGAAACACCATATATTTT. It encodes CASRPDAVSGNTIYF.

The chain has TRBV7-6 and TRBJ2-2; D is perhaps TRBD2 (6 bases). The CDR3 is made up of 14 amino acids. CDR1 is SGHVS, CDR2 FNYEAQ, per germline. The V gene lost 5 bases and the J gene lost 5 bases, with 12 bases spanning the gap. For the CDR3, the DNA is TGTGCCAGCAGCACCCGGACTATAACCGGGGAGCTGTTTTTT. It translates to CASSTRTITGELFF. The full variable domain, with the rest looked up from reference TRBV7-6 and TRBJ2-2, is GAGVSQSPRYKVTKRGQDVALRCDPISGHVSLYWYRQALGQGPEFLTYFNYEAQQDKSGLPNDRFSAERPEGSISTLTIQRTEQRDSAMYRCASSTRTITGELFFGEGSRLTVL.

The V call is TRBV5-4, the J call TRBJ2-1; D is undetermined. V was pared by 2 bases and J by 5 bases, with 8 bases between. Germline-derived CDR1 and CDR2 are SGHNT and YYREEE (reference sequence). This CDR3 has 13 residues. CDR3 sequence (DNA): TGTGCCAGCAGCTTTACAGTACACAATGAGCAGTTCTTC. This encodes CASSFTVHNEQFF.

The chain carries TRBV18 and TRBJ1-2; 7 nucleotides line up with TRBD1. This CDR3 region has 18 residues. V shed 4 bases and J 4 bases; nucleotides not matched to a gene: 18. Germline CDR1 and CDR2: KGHSH and LQKENI. The CDR3 DNA is TGTGCCAGCTCACATCCGCCCACCGACAGGGCCCCCCCCTATGGCTACACCTTC. Protein sequence: CASSHPPTDRAPPYGYTF. Based on the CDR3 plus reference TRBV18 and TRBJ1-2, the full variable domain is NAGVMQNPRHLVRRRGQEARLRCSPMKGHSHVYWYRQLPEEGLKFMVYLQKENIIDESGMPKERFSAEFPKEGPSILRIQQVVRGDSAAYFCASSHPPTDRAPPYGYTFGSGTRLTVV.

This clone was counted only a few times. This sequence joins TRBV6-6 and TRBJ2-1; possible D gene TRBD2, 6 bases. Germline V gives CDR1 MNHNY, CDR2 SVGAGI (reference sequence). Trimming left V 2 bases short and J 15 bases short, with 11 bases between. The CDR3 spans 11 residues. CDR3 residues: CASSYQTSWFF. The CDR3 DNA follows: TGTGCCAGCAGTTACCAGACTAGTTGGTTCTTC.

This rearrangement joins TRBV19 to TRBJ1-1; D might be TRBD1 (6 bases). V shed 5 bases and J shed 1 base, with 11 bases lying between them. Germline CDR1 LNHDA, CDR2 SQIVND (reference sequence). The CDR3 extends over 14 amino acids. The CDR3 loop is CASSPRTENTEAFF. The CDR3 DNA is TGTGCCAGTAGTCCGAGGACAGAGAACACTGAAGCTTTCTTT.

Turning to this clone: Other DNA sequences of this sample code for an identical CDR3. The rearrangement joins TRBV27 to TRBJ2-3; D gene unclear. The V end was cut by 2 bases, the J end by 2 bases, with 11 bases between. Germline CDR1 reads MNHEY; CDR2 reads SMNVEV (reference sequence). This CDR3 spans 15 amino acids. The DNA for the CDR3 is TGTGCCAGCAGTTTAGGGCAGACATACACAGATACGCAGTATTTT. Protein sequence: CASSLGQTYTDTQYF.

Of note for this clone: Sequence at one end of the junction differs from germline and may be a read error. The CDR3 region is CALRLASSTDTQYF. The CDR3 DNA reads as TGTGCCCTCAGACTAGCGTCTAGCACAGATACGCAGTATTTT. The genes are TRBV10-3 and TRBJ2-3; 8 positions agree with TRBD2. The CDR3 sequence is 14 residues long. Germline loops: CDR1 ENHRY, CDR2 SYGVKD.

The chain uses TRBV5-1 and TRBJ2-5, with unresolved D. The germline CDR1 and CDR2 sequences are SGHRS and YFSETQ. CDR3 length equals 13 residues. The V end was cut by 3 bases, the J end by 5 bases, with 11 bases between. In DNA, the CDR3 is TGCGCCAGCAGCTCGCTAGAATCCGAGACCCAGTACTTC. Its protein is CASSSLESETQYF.

The chain combines TRBV6-5 with TRBJ2-2; a possible D gene is TRBD2 (6 bases). V lost 8 bases and J 1 base, leaving 8 bases between the germline ends. The CDR3 is made up of 13 amino acids. Germline assignment: CDR1 MNHEY and CDR2 SVGAGI. The CDR3 DNA follows: TGTGCCAGCCCGGGACTGAACACCGGGGAGCTGTTTTTT. Protein sequence: CASPGLNTGELFF.

The V and J genes are TRBV29-1 and TRBJ1-3; 8 bases map to TRBD1. The germline gives CDR1 SQVTM, CDR2 ANQGSEA. The CDR3 runs 13 residues. V lost 7 bases to trimming and J lost 7 bases; unmatched junction nucleotides: 9. The DNA for the CDR3 is TGCAGCGCAAGGGGACAGGAGCTGAACACCATATATTTT. It encodes CSARGQELNTIYF.

The V call is TRBV4-1, the J call TRBJ1-5; D is possibly TRBD1 (6 bases). CDR1 and CDR2 (germline): MGHRA, YSYEKL. This CDR3 region has 15 residues. V dropped 4 bases and J dropped 5 bases, with 15 bases sitting between them. CDR3 in DNA: TGCGCCAGCAGCCGGGGGGGGACAACGGATCAGCCCCAGCATTTT. It translates to CASSRGGTTDQPQHF.